The 2 T cell receptor beta chains reported below all come from one sample, sequenced in a study of regulatory T cells in long-lasting Graves disease. Assembly of TCR beta libraries relied on iRepertoire HTBI primers together with Arm-PCR of CDR3 regions. TCRdb independently ran MiXCR on the multiplex PCR reads; one entry per CDR3 protein. The sample consists of 350,000 to 500,000 distinct CDR3 sequences, about 17% of them appearing once. Time point meaning: newly diagnosed GD, antithyroid drugs for less than 3 months. PBMCs were the source of the RNA used for TCR sequencing. The data were also submitted as part of a second study, on T cells in Graves' hyperthyroidism and ophthalmopathy.

This specimen was peripheral blood mononuclear cells (PBMCs), taken at new diagnosis, from a patient treated with antithyroid drugs. Receptors originate from a woman aged 25 to 39 with Graves disease.

This clonotype was detected ten times or more. V usage is TRBV5-1 and J usage is TRBJ1-1; TRBD1 aligns across 7 bases. This CDR3 spans 18 amino acids. CDR1 is SGHRS, CDR2 YFSETQ, per germline. The V segment lost 4 bases and the J segment 2 bases; nucleotides outside the gene matches: 17. The DNA of the CDR3 is TGCGCCAGCAGCGCAGAGTGGGGACAGTCGGAATTCAACACTGAAGCTTTCTTT. It translates to CASSAEWGQSEFNTEAFF.

This clonotype was picked up a small number of times. The chain employs TRBV6-1 and TRBJ2-1; 10 bases agree with TRBD2. V shed 7 bases and J 12 bases; nucleotides not matched to a gene: 12. The CDR3 covers 14 residues. Germline assignment: CDR1 MNHNS and CDR2 SASEGT. The CDR3 region has the DNA TGTGCCAGCACCGGGACTAGCGAGGGCCATTCGCAGTTCTTC. Translating gives CASTGTSEGHSQFF.